This TCR beta chain was identified in a study of early T cells in non-severe SARS-CoV-2 infection (dated by TCRdb to the early 2020s). For the study in its entirety: Bulk RNA from unsorted whole blood was used for TCR sequencing, so alpha and beta chains could not be paired.

Library preparation was by 5' RACE. TCRdb names NextSeq 500 as the instrument used. The TCR library protocol attached unique molecular identifiers to individual cDNA molecules to correct for sequencing error and PCR bias. Both TCR alpha and beta chains were sequenced, and tight co-correlation was observed between alpha and beta sequence abundances in each sample. From the authors' description of their analysis: Decombinator V4 was used to perform V gene, J gene and CDR3 annotation of TCR sequences. TCRs were defined as expanded if a significant change between any two time points was detected under a Poisson model with p below 0.0001. TCR abundances were normalised to the total number of TCRs sequenced per sample and expressed as counts per million. MAIT TCRs were defined by TRAV1-2 paired with TRAJ12, TRAJ20 or TRAJ33, and iNKT TCRs by TRAV10 paired with TRAJ18. VDJdb, accessed on 1 November 2021, was searched for TCRs annotated for CMV, EBV and SARS-CoV-2, and TCRs annotated for more than one antigen were excluded. TCRdb trimmed public reads at Q25 via fastp, called clones via MiXCR and kept in-frame beta chains. Identical CDR3 proteins give one entry, which carries the most common genes and DNA. The V and J calls and clone size are TCRdb's, not the authors'. The sample table records tens of thousands of distinct CDR3 sequences; approximately 12% of these occur just once. The leading ten clones occupy more than 4.5% of the sample.

Set within a cohort of healthcare workers in London, UK, this nested case-control study involved weekly PCR testing of nasopharyngeal swabs along with blood sampling. Healthcare workers were enrolled in the week of the UK lockdown, from 23 to 31 March 2020, and were followed every week for up to roughly 16 weeks. This clonotype has at least ten counts. Which antigen it targets is not known. No base-level quality is on record; no much larger clone is a single base apart. V and J lose 5 bases and 1 base, and a span of 18 bases separates them. CDR1 MNHEY and CDR2 SVGAGI are derived from the germline V gene. Inclusive of the bounding cysteine and phenylalanine, the CDR3 is 16 residues long. Kept here is only the CDR3 DNA, which spans 48 bases and is read in frame from base 1. Study-level results and caveats: VDJdb matching was skewed toward anti-spike CD8 responses and likely underestimated virus-specific expansions, missing private and CD4 specificities.

The chain is encoded by TRBV6-5 joined to TRBJ2-7; a confident D gene designation cannot be given. The sample taken for sequencing was whole blood. The sequence was obtained from an adult who was a healthcare worker with PCR-confirmed SARS-CoV-2 infection or an uninfected control (not recorded which). The nucleotides are TGTGCCAGCAGTATCTCTAACGAAGGAGTTTCCTACGAGCAGTACTTC. Translated, this is CASSISNEGVSYEQYF.